Below, 2 T cell receptor beta chains from the same sample are listed, as sequenced in a study of control samples from healthy donors and cancer patients. The table came from immunoSEQ multiplex PCR; TCRdb's copy has only in-frame clones and leaves some out. The table includes 130,000 to 150,000 clones, about 90% detected once. Specimen: blood. The source is a man aged 30 to 45 in good health.

V and J are TRBV6-5 and TRBJ1-2; D is ambiguous. Trimming removed 2 bases at V and 7 bases at J, with 14 bases between. Germline values: CDR1 MNHEY, CDR2 SVGAGI. The CDR3 spans 14 residues. DNA of the CDR3: TGTGCCAGCAGTTACGGACCGGAGTTGGGTGGCTACACCTTC. Its translation is CASSYGPELGGYTF.

The CDR3 is CASSRGAGAQVTEAFF. DNA for the CDR3: TGTGCCAGCAGCCGAGGTGCGGGGGCGCAGGTCACTGAAGCTTTCTTT. V usage is TRBV5-6 and J usage is TRBJ1-1, with a weak D call TRBD1 (6 bases). The germline CDR1 and CDR2 sequences are SGHDT and YYEEEE. Trimming shortened V by 4 bases and J by 4 bases, and 20 bases separated the two germline ends. This CDR3 contains 16 residues.